This entry is about one T cell receptor (beta chain). This clone was recorded only once. The specificity of this receptor is unknown. No per-base quality is available; no much larger clone lies one base away. The data originate from a study of blood T cell repertoires in COVID-19 (TCRdb year 2020). Background for the entire study: Samples from collaborators originated in the United States, Italy and Spain and spanned both the acute and convalescent phases of COVID-19. The material from the prospective study consisted of cDNA or gDNA derived from T cells, B-cell-depleted T cells, or PBMCs. Subjects who had been exposed to COVID-19, were actively infected with it, or had recovered from it provided the deeply sampled blood TCRbeta repertoires that made up the dataset. The repertoires were released in a freely available public database intended as a resource for research on the immune response to SARS-CoV-2. Samples were obtained from the ongoing ImmuneRACE study (first 160 participants) and from over 1,000 subjects provided by 6 global collaborators. A de-identified subject ID, COVID-19 status, age in years and sex were almost always included in the sample metadata. Where available, HLA class I and class II types were obtained from metadata supplied by the sample provider rather than from assay-based typing. The paper as a whole reports these results and caveats: The quantity of clinical and demographic metadata differed by source and by participant and was supplied without curation.

CDR1 and CDR2, per the germline V gene, are KGHDR and SFDVKD. The CDR3 starts with the cysteine, ends with the phenylalanine, and has 15 residues. CDR3 DNA only is kept here, 45 bases in frame from base 1. For this chain, trimming is 7 bases at the V end and 0 bases at the J end, and the number of junction bases without a gene match is 5. TCRbeta CDR3 regions were amplified from genomic DNA using the immunoSEQ Assay, a bias-controlled multiplex PCR. The paper's data handling went like this. Within the assay, amplification of reference gene primers was used to estimate how many nucleated cells each sample contained. To quantify the absolute abundance of each unique TCRbeta CDR3 rearrangement, sequence reads were collapsed and filtered. For each sample, productive Simpson clonality was calculated by taking the square root of Simpson's diversity index across productive rearrangements. The immuneACCESS repertoire file appears here via TCRdb, limited to in-frame rearrangements. These files lack a portion of the clones; in checked studies, under half of the deficit traces to unresolved V genes, and the cause of the others is not known. Clone size and V and J calls were adopted from that table, with D and trimming inferred from the DNA. The sample table shows about 250,000 clones, and approximately 80% are seen once. The ten largest clonotypes hold 7.5% to 10% of the sample.

Whole blood was collected in K2EDTA tubes by collaborating institutions according to the institutions' own protocols. Collaborator samples were shipped for TCRbeta analysis as frozen whole blood, isolated PBMCs, or DNA extracted from either sample type. Sequenced sample: peripheral blood. This TCR was sampled from a man older than 75 with acute or convalescent COVID-19. The sequence links TRBV24-1 to TRBJ2-1; TRBD1 agrees with 7 junctional bases. The DNA is TGTGCCACCAGCCCCAGGGGGAGCTCCTACAATGAGCAGTTCTTC. It translates to CATSPRGSSYNEQFF.